This T cell receptor beta chain is from a study of blood T cell repertoires in COVID-19. Study context: Researchers got acute and convalescent COVID-19 samples from the United States, Italy and Spain.

TCRdb's copy holds only in-frame clones and misses some; the assay was immunoSEQ multiplex PCR. The data contain more than 300,000 clones, approximately 91% of them singletons. The CDR3 extends over 14 amino acids. CDR1 and CDR2 from the germline V gene are LGHDT and YNNKEL (reference sequence). V shed 1 base, J shed 8 bases, and the junction held 7 bases outside the gene matches. The chain carries TRBV3-1 (or the pseudogene TRBV3-2) and TRBJ1-2; TRBD1 aligns across 7 bases. This clonotype originated in a middle-aged woman who had been exposed to COVID-19. Sequenced: PBMCs or T cells enriched from blood (not recorded which). The CDR3 spells CASSQGRGREGYTF. The CDR3 DNA reads as TGTGCCAGCAGCCAAGGTAGGGGGCGCGAAGGCTACACCTTC.